These 5 T cell receptor beta chains came from one sample sequenced in a study of shared clonotypes between healthy human individuals. Assay used: immunoSEQ multiplex PCR; TCRdb lists only in-frame clones, some missing. The profile shows more than 400,000 clones, 81% of them singletons. Sample: PBMCs. Every receptor here comes from a woman aged 40 to 50 in good health. Some clones in this sample may be carry-over from other donors' samples.

The sample holds a few counts of this clone. Written as DNA, the CDR3 is TGTGCCAGTAGTATGCCCGACAGGGATGGCTATGGCTACACCTTC. This sequence encodes CASSMPDRDGYGYTF. The chain uses TRBV19 and TRBJ1-2; TRBD1 aligns across 7 bases. CDR1 and CDR2 (germline): LNHDA, SQIVND (reference sequence). The CDR3 is 15 amino acids. V shed 3 bases, J shed 4 bases, and the junction held 8 bases outside the gene matches.

This chain connects TRBV7-9 to TRBJ2-1, with D tentatively TRBD2 (5 bases). This CDR3 is built from 15 residues. CDR1 and CDR2 (germline): SEHNR, FQNEAQ (reference sequence). V was trimmed by 5 bases and J by 3 bases, leaving 14 bases between them. The CDR3 loop reads CASSPDTGIYNEQFF. The CDR3 coding sequence is TGTGCCAGCAGCCCCGATACCGGGATCTACAATGAGCAGTTCTTC.

This clone occurred many times. This chain connects TRBV5-8 to TRBJ2-1; D remains unclear. The CDR3 consists of 12 residues. V lost 0 bases, J lost 6 bases, and 4 bases lay in between. Germline V gene lookup returns CDR1 SGHTS and CDR2 YDEGEE. In DNA form, the CDR3 reads TGTGCCAGCAGCTTGGGAGGCAATGAGCAGTTCTTC. Its protein product is CASSLGGNEQFF.

In this sample, this clone turned up a few times. This chain connects TRBV7-9 to TRBJ1-1, with 7 bases identical to TRBD1. Germline CDR1 SEHNR, CDR2 FQNEAQ (reference sequence). This CDR3 contains 14 residues. V was pared by 4 bases and J by 5 bases, with 7 bases of the junction left unmatched. The CDR3 nucleotides read TGTGCCAGCAGCTCCGACAGGGTAGGGACTGAAGCTTTCTTT. This encodes CASSSDRVGTEAFF.

The chain links TRBV7-3 to TRBJ2-2, with 11 bases lining up with TRBD1. V was clipped by 5 bases and J by 2 bases; unmatched bases: 10. The CDR3 has 18 amino acids. From germline, CDR1 is SGHTA and CDR2 FQGTGA. The CDR3: CASSKQSGQGVNTGELFF. In nucleotides, the CDR3 is TGTGCCAGCAGCAAGCAATCGGGACAGGGGGTTAACACCGGGGAGCTGTTTTTT. The whole variable domain, filled in from reference TRBV7-3 and TRBJ2-2, reads GAGVSQTPSNKVTEKGKYVELRCDPISGHTALYWYRQSLGQGPEFLIYFQGTGAADDSGLPNDRFFAVRPEGSVSTLKIQRTERGDSAVYLCASSKQSGQGVNTGELFFGEGSRLTVL.